One and the same sample provided the 27 T cell receptor beta chains below, sequenced in a study of response to subunit inactivated influenza vaccine. TCRdb used MiXCR to reprocess the RT-PCR reads, holding one entry per CDR3 protein. This table has 500,000 to 650,000 distinct CDR3 sequences, approximately 7.7% appearing once. This sample comprised PBMCs from blood, obtained less than 30 months after vaccination. The receptor set was obtained from a man in his fifties or sixties who received an inactivated influenza vaccine.

This clonotype was found a few times. The chain links TRBV28 to TRBJ2-7, with 14 bases aligning to TRBD2. This CDR3 comprises 15 residues. CDR1 and CDR2 from the germline V gene are MDHEN and SYDVKM. Germline trimming cut 4 bases from V and 6 bases from J; bases unmatched to any gene: 5. CDR3 residues: CASSWGLAGVGEQYF. The CDR3 DNA sequence: TGTGCCAGCAGTTGGGGACTAGCGGGAGTCGGCGAGCAGTACTTC. Drawing the rest from reference TRBV28 and TRBJ2-7, the complete variable domain is DVKVTQSSRYLVKRTGEKVFLECVQDMDHENMFWYRQDPGLGLRLIYFSYDVKMKEKGDIPEGYSVSREKKERFSLILESASTNQTSMYLCASSWGLAGVGEQYFGPGTRLTVT.

The chain joins TRBV7-2 to TRBJ2-3; D remains unclear. Germline CDR1 is SGHTA and CDR2 is FQGNSA. V lost 7 bases, J lost 0 bases, and 2 bases lay in between. CDR3 length: 11 residues. The CDR3 is CASTSTDTQYF. The CDR3 DNA is TGTGCCAGCACTAGCACAGATACGCAGTATTTT.

CDR3 amino acids: CASSGPGSYEQYF. CDR3 sequence (DNA): TGTGCCAGCAGTGGACCGGGCTCCTACGAGCAGTACTTC. The rearrangement joins TRBV27 to TRBJ2-7; D call uncertain. V gave up 5 bases and J gave up 0 bases, with 8 bases separating them. There are 13 residues in the CDR3. The germline CDR1 and CDR2 sequences are MNHEY and SMNVEV (reference sequence).

This clonotype was seen a handful of times. V and J are TRBV5-1 and TRBJ2-1, with 8 bases identical to TRBD2. V gave up 0 bases and J gave up 8 bases; unmatched junction bases: 7. Germline assignment: CDR1 SGHRS and CDR2 YFSETQ. The CDR3 contains 15 residues. CDR3 in DNA: TGCGCCAGCAGCTTGGCCGGGACTAGGTCACATGAGCAGTTCTTC. It translates to CASSLAGTRSHEQFF. Complete variable domain (other parts from reference TRBV5-1 and TRBJ2-1): KAGVTQTPRYLIKTRGQQVTLSCSPISGHRSVSWYQQTPGQGLQFLFEYFSETQRNKGNFPGRFSGRQFSNSRSEMNVSTLELGDSALYLCASSLAGTRSHEQFFGPGTRLTVL.

The chain has TRBV12-3 or TRBV12-4 and TRBJ2-3; D gene ambiguous. The CDR3 is 13 residues long. Trimming left V 7 bases short and J 2 bases short, with 10 bases between. CDR3 loop: CASTTGDTDTQYF. The DNA for the CDR3 is TGTGCCAGCACCACTGGCGACACAGATACGCAGTATTTT.

Only a few counts were recorded for this clonotype. This rearrangement joins TRBV12-3 or TRBV12-4 to TRBJ2-3; TRBD2 matches at 12 bases. The ends lost 7 bases at V and 0 bases at J; junction bases unmatched: 8. The CDR3 totals 17 residues. CDR3 bases: TGTGCCAGCAAGCGGCTAGCGGGAGGGTTCAGCACAGATACGCAGTATTTT. This encodes CASKRLAGGFSTDTQYF.

This clonotype was detected only a few times. The gene calls are TRBV20-1 and TRBJ2-5, with D maybe TRBD2 (7 bases). Trimming pared 4 bases from V and 6 bases from J, leaving 12 bases between. Germline V gene data show CDR1 as DFQATT and CDR2 as SNEGSKA (reference sequence). CDR3 length equals 12 residues. CDR3 loop: CSANREGQTQYF. DNA for the CDR3: TGCAGTGCTAACAGGGAGGGGCAGACCCAGTACTTC.

This clonotype occurred many times. This chain uses TRBV6-5 with TRBJ2-3, with D uncertain. Germline assignment: CDR1 MNHEY and CDR2 SVGAGI. The CDR3 consists of 11 residues. Trimming stripped 6 bases from V and 9 bases from J, with 10 bases between. The CDR3 region has the DNA TGTGCCAGCAGGCGAGAAATGACGCAGTATTTT. Translation: CASRREMTQYF.

This clonotype was seen at least ten times. The V call is TRBV5-1, the J call TRBJ2-3; D possibly uses TRBD1 or TRBD2 (5 bases each). V was trimmed by 7 bases and J by 2 bases, leaving 14 bases between them. The CDR3 runs 14 residues. Germline-derived CDR1 and CDR2 are SGHRS and YFSETQ. CDR3 DNA sequence: TGCGCCAGCGACAGAGGAGGCGACACAGATACGCAGTATTTT. Translated: CASDRGGDTDTQYF.

The genes are TRBV28 and TRBJ2-5, with 8 bases lining up with TRBD1. The ends lost 6 bases at V and 2 bases at J; junction bases unmatched: 2. This CDR3 contains 13 residues. From germline, CDR1 is MDHEN and CDR2 SYDVKM. The CDR3 DNA follows: TGTGCCAGCAGACGGACAGGGCAAGAGACCCAGTACTTC. Translation: CASRRTGQETQYF.

This clonotype came up many times. The chain uses TRBV19 and TRBJ1-5; D not resolved. Germline-derived CDR1 and CDR2 are LNHDA and SQIVND (reference sequence). V lost 3 bases and J 5 bases, leaving 8 bases between the germline ends. This CDR3 spans 13 amino acids. The DNA of the CDR3 is TGTGCCAGTAGTATTGACCGAGATCAGCCCCAGCATTTT. This translates into CASSIDRDQPQHF.

This clonotype was seen only a few times. V and J are TRBV4-1 and TRBJ2-2; TRBD2 might be the D (7 bases). V was clipped by 3 bases and J by 0 bases, with 17 bases between them. Germline lookup yields CDR1 MGHRA and CDR2 YSYEKL. The CDR3 has 18 residues. The CDR3 here is CASSHRVRGGSNTGELFF. For the CDR3, the DNA is TGCGCCAGCAGCCACCGAGTTAGGGGGGGGTCGAACACCGGGGAGCTGTTTTTT.

The table lists this clonotype with a few counts. The genes are TRBV7-9 and TRBJ1-1; D may be TRBD1 (5 bases). The CDR3 is made up of 12 amino acids. Germline V gives CDR1 SEHNR, CDR2 FQNEAQ (reference sequence). Trimming pared 8 bases from V and 4 bases from J, leaving 11 bases between. The CDR3 here is CASLGVTTEAFF. CDR3 nucleotide sequence: TGTGCCAGCTTGGGGGTCACCACTGAAGCTTTCTTT.

This clonotype was seen a few times. In DNA, the CDR3 is TGCGCCAGCAGCTTCGGGGAGCGCACTGAAGCTTTCTTT. Translated: CASSFGERTEAFF. The chain joins TRBV5-1 to TRBJ1-1; no definite D call. CDR1 SGHRS and CDR2 YFSETQ come from the germline V gene. V was trimmed by 2 bases and J by 4 bases, leaving 9 bases between them. This CDR3 has 13 amino acids.

V gene TRBV6-6 combines with J gene TRBJ1-1; D gene unclear. The CDR3 runs 13 residues. V was shortened by 2 bases and J by 4 bases, with 8 bases between the two germline ends. Germline-derived CDR1 and CDR2 are MNHNY and SVGAGI (reference sequence). As DNA, the CDR3 is TGTGCCAGCAGTTACGGCGGGCGCACTGAAGCTTTCTTT. Translating it yields CASSYGGRTEAFF.

This clonotype was found a few times. This chain joins TRBV6-2 or TRBV6-3 and TRBJ1-3; D is ambiguous. The CDR3 covers 15 residues. CDR1 is MNHEY and CDR2 is SVGEGT in the germline V gene. V was pared by 5 bases and J by 0 bases, with 11 bases between. CDR3 nucleotide sequence: TGTGCCAGCAGTAATGGACGGATCTCTGGAAACACCATATATTTT. It encodes CASSNGRISGNTIYF.

This clonotype has at least ten counts. This chain links TRBV12-3 or TRBV12-4 with TRBJ1-2; D remains unclear. Trimming removed 2 bases at V and 0 bases at J, with 7 bases between. This CDR3 has 14 residues. The CDR3 region has the DNA TGTGCCAGCAGTTTAAGCGGGGCTAACTATGGCTACACCTTC. This translates into CASSLSGANYGYTF.

This chain joins TRBV30 and TRBJ2-3; D possibly corresponds to TRBD1 (7 bases). Germline CDR1 and CDR2: GTSNPN and SVGIG (reference sequence). CDR3 length: 14 residues. Trimming stripped 4 bases from V and 4 bases from J, with 15 bases between. CDR3 protein: CAWTDRRAADTQYF. CDR3 nucleotides: TGTGCCTGGACGGACAGGAGGGCCGCAGATACGCAGTATTTT.

This clonotype was detected many times. CDR3: CASSPDAGYSTDTQYF. In DNA form, the CDR3 reads TGTGCCAGCAGTCCCGATGCGGGCTATAGCACAGATACGCAGTATTTT. This chain connects TRBV27 to TRBJ2-3; the D gene is possibly TRBD2 (5 bases). The CDR3 runs to 16 residues. Per the germline V gene, CDR1 is MNHEY and CDR2 is SMNVEV (reference sequence). The germline V and J ends were trimmed by 5 bases and 0 bases, with 15 bases remaining between them.

V usage is TRBV27 and J usage is TRBJ2-7; D remains unclear. With 4 bases removed from V and 5 bases from J, the gap between germline ends came to 12 bases. This CDR3 comprises 13 residues. Germline V gene sequence: CDR1 MNHEY, CDR2 SMNVEV (reference sequence). This CDR3 is CASSYFTGHEQYF. The CDR3 DNA sequence: TGTGCCAGCAGTTACTTCACCGGCCACGAGCAGTACTTC.

This clonotype was observed at least ten times. The chain joins TRBV20-1 to TRBJ2-5; no firm D call. CDR3 length: 13 residues. V was pared by 4 bases and J by 0 bases, with 9 bases between. Germline loops: CDR1 DFQATT, CDR2 SNEGSKA (reference sequence). Here the CDR3 DNA reads TGCAGTGCTATTGGAGTGAACCAAGAGACCCAGTACTTC. Protein: CSAIGVNQETQYF.

The chain combines TRBV29-1 with TRBJ2-7, with 9 nucleotides matching TRBD1. Germline values: CDR1 SQVTM, CDR2 ANQGSEA. The ends lost 4 bases at V and 5 bases at J; junction bases unmatched: 3. The CDR3 runs to 12 residues. Written as DNA, the CDR3 is TGCAGCGTTGGGGACAGGGCCCACGAGCAGTACTTC. It encodes CSVGDRAHEQYF.

This clonotype has more than one count but fewer than ten. The chain links TRBV29-1 to TRBJ2-7; 7 bases map to TRBD1. Germline CDR1 is SQVTM and CDR2 is ANQGSEA. The CDR3 sequence is 13 residues long. Losses at the gene ends were 4 bases for V and 0 bases for J; bases not matched to a gene: 3. CDR3 in DNA: TGCAGCGTTGGGGGACAGCTCTCCTACGAGCAGTACTTC. Amino acid sequence: CSVGGQLSYEQYF.

The chain uses TRBV20-1 and TRBJ1-2; D unresolved. The CDR3 loop spans 12 amino acids. The V end was cut by 6 bases, the J end by 4 bases, with 12 bases between. CDR1 and CDR2 from the germline V gene are DFQATT and SNEGSKA (reference sequence). In nucleotides, the CDR3 is TGCAGTGCCCGGGTCTACGCCTATGGCTACACCTTC. Protein sequence: CSARVYAYGYTF.

This chain joins TRBV24-1 and TRBJ1-4; D ambiguous. The CDR3 spans 15 residues. Germline V gene data show CDR1 as KGHDR and CDR2 as SFDVKD. Trimming left V 4 bases short and J 0 bases short, with 8 bases between. The CDR3, as DNA: TGTGCCACCAGTGACCCATCGGCAACTAATGAAAAACTGTTTTTT. Protein: CATSDPSATNEKLFF.

This clonotype was observed a few times. The J gene is TRBJ2-2, the V gene TRBV6-5; 9 positions match TRBD2. J lost 0 bases, V lost 2 bases, and 4 bases had no gene match. CDR1 and CDR2 from the germline V gene are MNHEY and SVGAGI. The CDR3 has 17 residues. The CDR3 sequence: CASSYRTSGSNTGELFF. The CDR3 DNA sequence: TGTGCCAGCAGTTACAGAACTAGCGGGTCGAACACCGGGGAGCTGTTTTTT.

Ten or more counts support this clonotype. The chain combines TRBV15 with TRBJ2-5; 11 bases are shared with TRBD1. This CDR3 comprises 15 residues. V was clipped by 5 bases and J by 4 bases; unmatched bases: 6. The germline gives CDR1 LNHNV, CDR2 YYDKDF (reference sequence). The CDR3 coding sequence is TGTGCCACCAGCCTGTGGACAGGGGGCTTAGAGACCCAGTACTTC. Its translation is CATSLWTGGLETQYF.